The following is a T cell receptor (beta chain) sequence with its context. At one end, the junction sequence differs from germline, possibly due to a read error. The sample comes from a study of blood T cells in healthy people across ages. The second PCR ran about 7 to 12 cycles with a sample-barcoded 5' primer and J-beta primers. TCRdb processed the 5' RACE reads anew with MiXCR; each CDR3 protein has one entry. The repertoire holds 1.2 million to 1.5 million distinct CDR3 sequences, roughly 40% seen once, with around 8% in the top ten. In germline, CDR1 is MNHNS, CDR2 SASEGT. This CDR3 is built from 13 residues.

The source of this sequence is a woman between 18 and 30 years old in good health. Material for sequencing was blood. J is TRBJ1-6 and V is TRBV6-1; the D is unclear. The CDR3 loop is CASISGLGSPPHF. CDR3 nucleotide sequence: TGTGCCAGCATAAGCGGTTTGGGTTCACCCCCCCACTTT.